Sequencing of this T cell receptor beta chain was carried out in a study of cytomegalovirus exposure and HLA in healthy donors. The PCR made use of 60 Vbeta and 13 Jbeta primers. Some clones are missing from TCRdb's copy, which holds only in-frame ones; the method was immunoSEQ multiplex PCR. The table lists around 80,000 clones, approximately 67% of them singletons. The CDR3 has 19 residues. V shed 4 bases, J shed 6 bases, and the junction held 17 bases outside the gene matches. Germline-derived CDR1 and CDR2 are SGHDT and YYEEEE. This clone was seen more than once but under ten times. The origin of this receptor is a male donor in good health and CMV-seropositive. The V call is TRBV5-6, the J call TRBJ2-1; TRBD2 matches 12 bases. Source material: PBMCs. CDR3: CASSASSGRAGSPGNEQFF. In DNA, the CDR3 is TGTGCCAGCAGCGCCTCTAGCGGGAGGGCCGGTTCCCCTGGCAATGAGCAGTTCTTC.